This T cell receptor beta chain was captured in a study of cytomegalovirus exposure and HLA in healthy donors. Overall study results and limits: TCR sequences were mostly rare, though some public TCRs occurred in many donors.

Both 60 Vbeta primers and 13 Jbeta primers went into the PCR. TCRdb's copy holds only in-frame clones and misses some; the assay was immunoSEQ multiplex PCR. The table records tens of thousands of clones, 72% of them present only once. V was pared by 0 bases and J by 4 bases, with 11 bases between. The germline CDR1 and CDR2 sequences are SGHRS and YFSETQ. The CDR3 length is 15 residues. Nominally healthy donors were sampled, though unrecorded immune exposures were likely. Remarks on this clone: No antigen is known for it.

The chain couples TRBV5-1 to TRBJ2-1, with a tentative D call TRBD2 (5 bases). The material sequenced was PBMCs. This clonotype was obtained from a man aged 25 to 40 in good health and CMV-seronegative. CDR3 nucleotide sequence: TGCGCCAGCAGCTTGGGGGGAGAGCCATACAATGAGCAGTTCTTC. Its protein is CASSLGGEPYNEQFF. Full variable domain (missing parts from reference TRBV5-1 and TRBJ2-1): KAGVTQTPRYLIKTRGQQVTLSCSPISGHRSVSWYQQTPGQGLQFLFEYFSETQRNKGNFPGRFSGRQFSNSRSEMNVSTLELGDSALYLCASSLGGEPYNEQFFGPGTRLTVL.